The clone carrying this T cell receptor beta chain came up once. Indicated treatment: oral pan-JAK inhibitor, 5-10 mg twice daily. These data are taken from a study of CD8+ T cells in alopecia areata. Investigators isolated RNA and reverse transcribed it into cDNA to act as the sequencing template. The protocol was immunoSEQ multiplex PCR, while the TCRdb copy is restricted to in-frame clones and leaves out a portion. In the table there are some 110,000 clones, 58% of which are singletons. The CDR3 runs 13 residues. V lost 7 bases and J 7 bases, leaving 11 bases between the germline ends. Germline CDR1 SNHLY, CDR2 FYNNEI.

Sequencing was performed on CD8+ T cells sorted from blood, taken at week 4, from a patient treated with tofacitinib. The TCR was taken from a human donor with alopecia areata. This sequence joins TRBV2 and TRBJ1-6, with D perhaps TRBD1 (6 bases). CDR3 in amino acids: CASTRGQNSPLHF. The CDR3 nucleotides are TGTGCCAGCACCCGGGGGCAAAATTCACCCCTCCACTTT.